The 23 T cell receptor beta chains given below trace back to one sample, sequenced in a study of T cell responses to AZD1222 COVID-19 vaccine. Method: immunoSEQ multiplex PCR; TCRdb's copy keeps in-frame clones and lacks some. The sample consists of about 66,000 clones, roughly 90% of them appearing once. Sequencing was performed on peripheral blood, taken on day 0 of AZD1222 vaccination. The receptors here all came from an adult in good health.

J is TRBJ1-2 and V is TRBV30; the D is unclear. CDR3 length equals 12 residues. V was pared by 3 bases and J by 4 bases, with 9 bases between. The germline V gene encodes CDR1 GTSNPN and CDR2 SVGIG (reference sequence). In DNA, the CDR3 is TGTGCCTGGAGCGCCTCCGCCTATGGCTACACCTTC. This sequence encodes CAWSASAYGYTF.

This clone came up once. The V gene is TRBV5-1, the J gene TRBJ2-7; 8 nucleotides align to TRBD1. The CDR3 is 13 amino acids. The germline V gene encodes CDR1 SGHRS and CDR2 YFSETQ. J lost 3 bases, V lost 4 bases, and 3 bases had no gene match. The CDR3 DNA follows: TGCGCCAGCAGCCCGGACAGGGTCTACGAGCAGTACTTC. It is translated as CASSPDRVYEQYF.

The chain combines TRBV5-8 with TRBJ1-1, with 7 bases lining up with TRBD1. Germline values: CDR1 SGHTS, CDR2 YDEGEE. V lost 0 bases, J lost 5 bases, and 4 bases stayed unmatched. The length of the CDR3 is 14 residues. CDR3 sequence: CASSLVRGRTEAFF. The CDR3 DNA is TGTGCCAGCAGCTTGGTCAGGGGGAGGACTGAAGCTTTCTTT.

This clone has only one observation. This sequence joins TRBV18 and TRBJ2-1; D is possibly TRBD2 (6 bases). The V gene's germline CDR1 is KGHSH and CDR2 LQKENI. Deletions cut 3 bases from V and 9 bases from J, with 18 bases between. The CDR3 consists of 15 residues. The CDR3 loop is CASSPTRDRSSEQFF. As DNA, the CDR3 is TGTGCCAGCTCACCGACTAGGGATCGGAGCAGTGAGCAGTTCTTC.

The chain carries TRBV27 and TRBJ1-6, with a tentative D call TRBD1 (5 bases). Trimming shortened V by 2 bases and J by 3 bases, and 8 bases separated the two germline ends. This CDR3 contains 15 residues. Per germline, CDR1 MNHEY and CDR2 SMNVEV (reference sequence). The CDR3 loop is CASSLKGFYNSPLHF. CDR3 coding DNA: TGTGCCAGCAGTTTAAAGGGGTTCTATAATTCACCCCTCCACTTT.

The J gene is TRBJ2-7, the V gene TRBV5-1; D is perhaps TRBD2 (6 bases). The CDR3 runs to 15 residues. V shed 0 bases and J shed 6 bases, with 16 bases lying between them. Germline V gene data show CDR1 as SGHRS and CDR2 as YFSETQ. CDR3 sequence: CASSLGGGEVAEQYF. The CDR3 nucleotides are TGCGCCAGCAGCTTGGGAGGCGGGGAAGTCGCCGAGCAGTACTTC.

The chain uses TRBV7-3 and TRBJ2-3; tentatively, D is TRBD1 or TRBD2 (5 bases each). V was cut by 5 bases and J by 2 bases, with 20 bases left in between. The CDR3 has 17 amino acids. In germline, CDR1 is SGHTA, CDR2 FQGTGA. The CDR3 loop is CASSRRGELGITDTQYF. In nucleotides, the CDR3 is TGTGCCAGCAGCCGCCGAGGGGAACTAGGGATCACAGATACGCAGTATTTT.

This chain's CDR3 is CASSSPLGTEAFF. The CDR3 DNA reads TGTGCCAGCAGTTCCCCTTTAGGGACTGAAGCTTTCTTT. The chain couples TRBV6-2 or TRBV6-3 to TRBJ1-1; no clear D. The CDR3 consists of 13 residues. With 4 bases removed from V and 5 bases from J, the gap between germline ends came to 11 bases. Germline values: CDR1 MNHEY, CDR2 SVGEGT.

The chain uses TRBV9 and TRBJ2-1, with 10 bases fitting TRBD2. With 2 bases clipped from V and 9 bases from J, the junction kept 8 bases outside the gene matches. CDR3 length: 15 amino acids. The germline V gene has CDR1 SGDLS and CDR2 YYNGEE. The CDR3 here is CASSVQTSGYGEQFF. CDR3 in DNA: TGTGCCAGCAGCGTCCAGACTAGCGGGTACGGTGAGCAGTTCTTC.

The rearrangement joins TRBV20-1 to TRBJ2-1; D remains ambiguous. The CDR3 sequence is 11 residues long. V was pared by 2 bases and J by 5 bases, with 4 bases between. The germline V gene encodes CDR1 DFQATT and CDR2 SNEGSKA (reference sequence). The CDR3 reads CSARSDNEQFF. The CDR3 DNA follows: TGCAGTGCTAGATCCGACAATGAGCAGTTCTTC.

The rearrangement uses TRBV27 and TRBJ2-5; 9 nucleotides match TRBD1. The V gene end was trimmed by 3 bases and the J gene end by 0 bases; junction bases not matched to a gene: 14. The germline V gene has CDR1 MNHEY and CDR2 SMNVEV (reference sequence). The CDR3 spans 19 residues. CDR3 bases: TGTGCCAGCAGTTTCTCCGGTGGGACAGGGAGGGGGTACCAAGAGACCCAGTACTTC. This gives the protein CASSFSGGTGRGYQETQYF.

This sequence joins TRBV15 and TRBJ1-3; 8 bases fit TRBD1. CDR1 is LNHNV and CDR2 is YYDKDF in the germline V gene (reference sequence). The CDR3 spans 17 residues. With V trimmed by 0 bases and J by 2 bases, 6 bases remained unmatched. The CDR3 region is CATSRDLSDRAGNTIYF. In DNA form, the CDR3 reads TGTGCCACCAGCAGAGATCTATCGGACAGGGCTGGAAACACCATATATTTT.

CDR3 sequence reads: CASSLGQGTRELFF. The DNA of the CDR3 is TGTGCCAGCAGCTTAGGCCAGGGGACCCGGGAGCTGTTTTTT. The chain combines TRBV7-2 with TRBJ2-2; weak D call: TRBD1 (6 bases). This CDR3 spans 14 amino acids. From germline, CDR1 is SGHTA and CDR2 FQGNSA. V lost 1 base and J lost 9, with 12 bases in between.

The chain employs TRBV11-2 and TRBJ1-5; 9 nucleotides align to TRBD1. CDR3 length: 16 amino acids. Losses at the gene ends were 4 bases for V and 4 bases for J; bases not matched to a gene: 8. The germline CDR1 and CDR2 sequences are SGHAT and FQNNGV. The CDR3 DNA reads TGTGCCAGCAGCTCCCATACCGGACAGGGGAATCAGCCCCAGCATTTT. Its translation: CASSSHTGQGNQPQHF.

Details on this clone: One end of the junction does not line up with germline, which may come from a read error. The CDR3 DNA reads TGTGCCCGCAGCTGGGACGGGGGGGCTTATTACAATGAGCAGTTCTTC. The encoded protein is CARSWDGGAYYNEQFF. The chain carries TRBV5-6 and TRBJ2-1, with 8 bases fitting TRBD2. The CDR3 loop spans 16 amino acids. Germline CDR1 is SGHDT and CDR2 is YYEEEE.

The chain combines TRBV13 with TRBJ2-3; 9 positions match TRBD2. With 4 bases clipped from V and 2 bases from J, the junction kept 13 bases outside the gene matches. The CDR3 has 18 residues. The germline V gene encodes CDR1 PRHDT and CDR2 FYEKMQ (reference sequence). DNA for the CDR3: TGTGCCAGCAGCTCGAGTTCTCAGCGGGGGGCCCTCACAGATACGCAGTATTTT. This encodes CASSSSSQRGALTDTQYF.

The V call is TRBV15, the J call TRBJ1-5, with 7 bases lining up with TRBD1. The CDR3 is 14 residues long. Germline CDR1 is LNHNV and CDR2 is YYDKDF (reference sequence). Losses at the gene ends were 1 base for V and 5 bases for J; bases not matched to a gene: 2. The CDR3 nucleotides are TGTGCCACCAGCAGAGCAGGGGGAGATCAGCCCCAGCATTTT. This sequence encodes CATSRAGGDQPQHF.

The chain couples TRBV5-3 to TRBJ2-3, with D perhaps matching TRBD1 (6 bases). TRBV5-3 is treated as an ORF (open reading frame) with a function not yet certain. The CDR3 is 18 residues long. The germline V and J ends were trimmed by 6 bases and 4 bases, with 27 bases remaining between them. The CDR3: CARTLIGVKNRVADTQYF. For the CDR3, the DNA is TGTGCCAGAACCCTCATAGGGGTTAAAAACAGGGTAGCAGATACGCAGTATTTT.

This chain joins TRBV5-4 and TRBJ1-3; D is uncertain. This CDR3 has 16 amino acids. Trimming stripped 4 bases from V and 3 bases from J, with 17 bases between. CDR1 and CDR2 (germline): SGHNT, YYREEE (reference sequence). The CDR3 here is CASSRRGGQSGNTIYF. DNA for the CDR3: TGTGCCAGCAGCCGACGCGGTGGCCAAAGTGGAAACACCATATATTTT.

The chain's CDR3 is CASSLPPQGAGTEAFF. CDR3 coding DNA: TGTGCCAGCAGCTTACCGCCCCAGGGGGCTGGGACTGAAGCTTTCTTT. The chain links TRBV7-9 to TRBJ1-1, with TRBD1 matching 8 bases. The length of the CDR3 is 16 residues. V shed 2 bases, J shed 5 bases, and the junction held 10 bases outside the gene matches. Germline V lookup: CDR1 SEHNR, CDR2 FQNEAQ (reference sequence).

This clone was detected once. The chain combines TRBV7-6 with TRBJ2-3, with D unclear. CDR3 length: 12 amino acids. The germline CDR1 and CDR2 sequences are SGHVS and FNYEAQ. V lost 5 bases, J lost 7 bases, and 10 bases lay in between. As DNA, the CDR3 is TGTGCCAGCAGCCCCCTGGGGAATACGCAGTATTTT. This codes for CASSPLGNTQYF.

The J gene is TRBJ2-5, the V gene TRBV5-1, with 8 bases matching TRBD2. Germline V gene data show CDR1 as SGHRS and CDR2 as YFSETQ. V trimming: 0 bases; J trimming: 1 base; junction bases outside the gene matches: 8. This CDR3 contains 17 residues. The CDR3 sequence: CASSLGGLTSGQETQYF. The CDR3, as DNA: TGCGCCAGCAGCTTGGGGGGACTCACTAGCGGCCAAGAGACCCAGTACTTC.

CDR3 DNA: TGTGCCACCAGTGGGGATCCCGGGACTAGCGGGCAAGAGACCCAGTACTTC. The encoded protein is CATSGDPGTSGQETQYF. The rearrangement links TRBV24-1 to TRBJ2-5; TRBD2 aligns across 12 bases. The CDR3 has 17 residues. J was trimmed by 2 bases and V by 5 bases; bases with no gene match: 8. Germline V gene sequence: CDR1 KGHDR, CDR2 SFDVKD.